These T cell receptor beta chains were read from a single sample in a study of shared clonotypes between healthy human individuals. TCRdb's copy holds only in-frame clones and misses some; the assay was immunoSEQ multiplex PCR. The top ten clones hold 0.4% to 0.55% of a sample with approximately 1.5 million clones, roughly 98% of them seen once. The sample was naive CD4+ T cells sorted from blood. These receptors were collected from a man aged 25 to 45 in good health. Both conserved end residues are part of each CDR3. A D gene is named only where the DNA matches it firmly. A row's size may be missing; if present it is once, few, many or a size class.

D: NA; length: 11; V: TRBV20-1; J: TRBJ2-1; size: once; CDR3: CSAARETEQFF; DNA: TGCAGTGCGGCGCGCGAGACTGAGCAGTTCTTC
D: TRBD2; length: 15; V: TRBV18; J: TRBJ2-3; size: NA; CDR3: CASSPRAGAADTQYF; DNA: TGTGCCAGCTCACCACGTGCGGGAGCGGCAGATACGCAGTATTTT
D: TRBD1; length: 13; V: TRBV2; J: TRBJ1-3; size: NA; CDR3: CASRTGGGSTIYF; DNA: TGTGCCAGCAGGACAGGGGGGGGAAGCACCATATATTTT
D: NA; length: 16; V: TRBV7-2; J: TRBJ1-1; size: once; CDR3: CASSSRTGRTPSNPFF; DNA: TGTGCCAGCAGCTCTCGGACGGGCAGGACCCCCTCCAACCCTTTCTTT
D: NA; length: 12; V: TRBV28; J: TRBJ1-1; size: NA; CDR3: CASSYGTAEAFF; DNA: TGTGCCAGCAGTTATGGTACCGCTGAAGCTTTCTTT
D: NA; length: 15; V: TRBV10-1; J: TRBJ2-5; size: NA; CDR3: CASSESASGIQTQYF; DNA: TGCGCCAGCAGTGAGTCAGCATCAGGGATCCAGACCCAGTACTTC
D: TRBD2; length: 19; V: TRBV6-4; J: TRBJ2-7; size: NA; CDR3: CASRVRVAGELLKAYEQYF; DNA: TGTGCCAGCAGAGTCCGGGTAGCGGGAGAACTCCTGAAAGCCTACGAGCAGTACTTC
D: TRBD1; length: 17; V: TRBV5-1; J: TRBJ2-6; size: NA; CDR3: CASSRGTGSSGANVLTF; DNA: TGCGCCAGCAGCCGGGGGACAGGCTCCTCTGGGGCCAACGTCCTGACTTTC
D: TRBD2; length: 15; V: TRBV5-1; J: TRBJ2-3; size: NA; CDR3: CASSQTSGDTDTQYF; DNA: TGCGCCAGCAGCCAAACTAGCGGGGACACAGATACGCAGTATTTT
D: NA; length: 10; V: TRBV19; J: TRBJ2-2; size: NA; CDR3: CASRAGELFF; DNA: TGTGCCAGCAGGGCCGGGGAGCTGTTTTTT
D: TRBD1; length: 16; V: TRBV28; J: TRBJ2-7; size: NA; CDR3: CASSTPGQVSSYEQYF; DNA: TGTGCCAGCAGTACTCCGGGACAGGTTAGTTCCTACGAGCAGTACTTC
D: TRBD1; length: 14; V: TRBV5-4; J: TRBJ1-4; size: NA; CDR3: CASSEQGREEKLFF; DNA: TGTGCCAGCAGCGAACAGGGGCGGGAGGAAAAACTGTTTTTT
D: NA; length: 14; V: TRBV30; J: TRBJ2-1; size: once; CDR3: CAWTLRNSYNEQFF; DNA: TGTGCCTGGACATTGCGGAACTCCTACAATGAGCAGTTCTTC
D: TRBD1; length: 13; V: TRBV7-9; J: TRBJ1-1; size: NA; CDR3: CASSNRGGTEAFF; DNA: TGTGCCAGCAGCAACAGGGGAGGGACTGAAGCTTTCTTT
D: NA; length: 13; V: TRBV5-1; J: TRBJ2-3; size: NA; CDR3: CASSLLKSDTQYF; DNA: TGCGCCAGCAGCTTGCTTAAATCAGATACGCAGTATTTT
D: NA; length: 14; V: TRBV15; J: TRBJ2-7; size: NA; CDR3: CATSRDQGMDEQYF; DNA: TGTGCCACCAGCAGAGATCAGGGAATGGACGAGCAGTACTTC
D: TRBD2; length: 15; V: TRBV18; J: TRBJ2-1; size: NA; CDR3: CASSPEAGGYNEQFF; DNA: TGTGCCAGCTCACCGGAAGCGGGGGGATACAATGAGCAGTTCTTC
D: NA; length: 15; V: TRBV28; J: TRBJ2-7; size: once; CDR3: CASSLWRVSSYEQYF; DNA: TGTGCCAGCAGTTTATGGCGGGTGAGCTCCTACGAGCAGTACTTC
D: NA; length: 14; V: TRBV7-9; J: TRBJ1-1; size: NA; CDR3: CASSVVGGNTEAFF; DNA: TGTGCCAGCAGCGTGGTCGGAGGGAACACTGAAGCTTTCTTT
D: TRBD1; length: 14; V: TRBV5-4; J: TRBJ2-7; size: NA; CDR3: CASSADRATYEQYF; DNA: TGTGCCAGCAGCGCGGACAGGGCTACCTACGAGCAGTACTTC
D: TRBD1; length: 13; V: TRBV5-8; J: TRBJ2-7; size: NA; CDR3: CASSLRDRYEQYF; DNA: TGTGCCAGCAGCTTGCGGGACAGATACGAGCAGTACTTC
D: NA; length: 13; V: TRBV30; J: TRBJ1-1; size: NA; CDR3: CAWAGGLFTEAFF; DNA: TGTGCCTGGGCCGGCGGGCTTTTCACTGAAGCTTTCTTT
D: TRBD1; length: 15; V: TRBV6-5; J: TRBJ2-2; size: NA; CDR3: CASSRTGTGTGELFF; DNA: TGTGCCAGCAGTCGAACCGGGACAGGAACCGGGGAGCTGTTTTTT
D: TRBD2; length: 15; V: TRBV19; J: TRBJ2-5; size: NA; CDR3: CASSIALREVGTQYF; DNA: TGTGCCAGTAGTATAGCCCTTCGGGAGGTCGGGACCCAGTACTTC
D: NA; length: 17; V: TRBV18; J: TRBJ2-2; size: NA; CDR3: CASSPPPGRKNTGELFF; DNA: TGTGCCAGCTCACCACCTCCAGGCAGGAAAAACACCGGGGAGCTGTTTTTT
D: NA; length: 13; V: TRBV7-2; J: TRBJ1-2; size: NA; CDR3: CASSLAGRGGYTF; DNA: TGTGCCAGCAGCTTAGCAGGGCGTGGGGGCTACACCTTC
D: NA; length: 14; V: TRBV10-2; J: TRBJ1-4; size: NA; CDR3: CASSEITTNEKLFF; DNA: TGCGCCAGCAGTGAGATAACAACTAATGAAAAACTGTTTTTT
D: NA; length: 15; V: TRBV7-9; J: TRBJ2-3; size: NA; CDR3: CASSLGQGLTDTQYF; DNA: TGTGCCAGCAGCTTAGGGCAGGGATTGACAGATACGCAGTATTTT
D: TRBD2; length: 16; V: TRBV19; J: TRBJ2-1; size: NA; CDR3: CASSIEGSGRANEQFF; DNA: TGTGCCAGTAGTATAGAGGGTAGCGGGAGGGCCAATGAGCAGTTCTTC
D: TRBD2; length: 14; V: TRBV19; J: TRBJ2-1; size: NA; CDR3: CASSIDLAGGPQFF; DNA: TGTGCCAGTAGTATAGATCTCGCGGGAGGGCCGCAGTTCTTC
D: NA; length: 13; V: TRBV6-5; J: TRBJ2-2; size: NA; CDR3: CASMLARTGELFF; DNA: TGTGCCAGCATGCTAGCGAGAACCGGGGAGCTGTTTTTT